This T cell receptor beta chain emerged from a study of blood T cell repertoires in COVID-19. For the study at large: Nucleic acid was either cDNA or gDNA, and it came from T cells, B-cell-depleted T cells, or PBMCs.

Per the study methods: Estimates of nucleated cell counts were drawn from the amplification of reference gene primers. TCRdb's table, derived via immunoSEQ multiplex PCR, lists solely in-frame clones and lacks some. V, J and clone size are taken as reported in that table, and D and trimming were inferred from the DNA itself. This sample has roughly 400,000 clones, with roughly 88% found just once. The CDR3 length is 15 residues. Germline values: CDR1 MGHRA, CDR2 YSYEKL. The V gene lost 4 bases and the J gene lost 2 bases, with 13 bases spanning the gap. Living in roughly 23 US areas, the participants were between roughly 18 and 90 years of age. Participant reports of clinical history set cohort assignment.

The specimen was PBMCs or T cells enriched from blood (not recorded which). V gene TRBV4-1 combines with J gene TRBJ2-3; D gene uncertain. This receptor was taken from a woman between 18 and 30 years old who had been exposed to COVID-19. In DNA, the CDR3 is TGCGCCAGCAGCCCGCAGACACCTCCCACAGATACGCAGTATTTT. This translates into CASSPQTPPTDTQYF.